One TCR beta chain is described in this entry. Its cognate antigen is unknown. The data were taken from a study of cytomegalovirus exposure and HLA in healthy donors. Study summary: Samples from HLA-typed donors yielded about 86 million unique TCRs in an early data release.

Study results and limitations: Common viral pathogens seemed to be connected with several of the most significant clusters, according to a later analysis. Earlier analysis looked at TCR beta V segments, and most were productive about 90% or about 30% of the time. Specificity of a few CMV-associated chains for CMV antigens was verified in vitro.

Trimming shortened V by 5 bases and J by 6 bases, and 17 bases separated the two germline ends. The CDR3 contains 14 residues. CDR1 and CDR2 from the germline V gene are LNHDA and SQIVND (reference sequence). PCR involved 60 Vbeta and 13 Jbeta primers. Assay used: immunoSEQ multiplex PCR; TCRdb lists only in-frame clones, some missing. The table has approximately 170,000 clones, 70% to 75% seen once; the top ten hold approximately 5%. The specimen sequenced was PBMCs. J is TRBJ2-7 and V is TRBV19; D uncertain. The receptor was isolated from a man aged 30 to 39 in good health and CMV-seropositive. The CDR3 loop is CASSSSEYSLEQYF. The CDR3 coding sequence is TGTGCCAGTAGTTCGTCGGAGTACTCCCTCGAGCAGTACTTC.